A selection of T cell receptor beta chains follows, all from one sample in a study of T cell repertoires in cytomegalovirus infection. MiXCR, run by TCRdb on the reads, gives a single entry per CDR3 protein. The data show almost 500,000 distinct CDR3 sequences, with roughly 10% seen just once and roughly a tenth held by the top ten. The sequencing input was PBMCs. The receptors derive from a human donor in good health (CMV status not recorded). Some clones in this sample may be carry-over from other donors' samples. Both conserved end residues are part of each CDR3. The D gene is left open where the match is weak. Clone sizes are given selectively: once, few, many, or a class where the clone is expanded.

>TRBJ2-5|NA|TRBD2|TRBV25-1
CASSPPGLAGTSQETQYF
TGTGCCAGCAGTCCCCCGGGACTAGCGGGGACCAGCCAAGAGACCCAGTACTTC
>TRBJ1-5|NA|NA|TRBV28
CASTPGGNQPQHF
TGTGCCAGCACCCCGGGGGGGAATCAGCCCCAGCATTTT
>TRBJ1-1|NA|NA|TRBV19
CASSIVGATEAFF
TGTGCCAGTAGTATAGTCGGGGCCACTGAAGCTTTCTTT
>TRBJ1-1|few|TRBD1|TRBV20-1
CSARSLGQGDIEAFF
TGCAGTGCTAGGAGCCTCGGACAGGGCGACATTGAAGCTTTCTTT
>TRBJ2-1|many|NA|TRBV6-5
CASSYLDSYNEQFF
TGTGCCAGCAGTTACCTCGACTCCTACAATGAGCAGTTCTTC
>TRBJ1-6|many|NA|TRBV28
CASSLIREGSYNSPLHF
TGTGCCAGCAGTTTAATCAGGGAAGGCTCCTATAATTCACCCCTCCACTTT
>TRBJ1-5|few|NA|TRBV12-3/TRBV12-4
CASCGGYQPQHF
TGTGCCAGTTGTGGGGGGTATCAGCCCCAGCATTTT
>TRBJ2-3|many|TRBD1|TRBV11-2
CASSLGRQGIAGKGGTDTQYF
TGTGCCAGCAGCTTAGGACGACAGGGGATTGCAGGGAAGGGAGGCACAGATACGCAGTATTTT
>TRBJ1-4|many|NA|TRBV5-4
CASSQTATDEKLFF
TGTGCCAGCAGCCAGACGGCGACTGATGAAAAACTGTTTTTT
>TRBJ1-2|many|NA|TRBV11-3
CASHARGNGGYTF
TGTGCCAGCCATGCTCGGGGAAATGGTGGCTACACCTTC
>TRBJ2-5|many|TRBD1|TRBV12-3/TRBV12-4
CASSPRDRAETQYF
TGTGCCAGCAGTCCCCGGGACAGGGCAGAGACCCAGTACTTC
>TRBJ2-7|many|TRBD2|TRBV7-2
CASSFSAGGTYEQYF
TGTGCCAGCAGCTTCTCAGCGGGAGGTACCTACGAGCAGTACTTC
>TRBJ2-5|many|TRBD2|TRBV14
CASSLRLAGGETQYF
TGTGCCAGCAGCCTAAGACTAGCGGGAGGAGAGACCCAGTACTTC
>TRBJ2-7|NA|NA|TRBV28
CASTWTDSSYEQYF
TGTGCCAGCACGTGGACCGATAGCTCCTACGAGCAGTACTTC
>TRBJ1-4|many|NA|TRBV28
CASRDRNTESEKLFF
TGTGCCAGCAGAGACCGTAATACAGAATCCGAAAAACTGTTTTTT
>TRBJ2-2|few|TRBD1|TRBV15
CATSTGVTGELFF
TGTGCCACCTCGACAGGGGTTACCGGGGAGCTGTTTTTT
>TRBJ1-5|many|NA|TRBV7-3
CASSLDRSFNQPQHF
TGTGCCAGCAGCTTAGACCGATCCTTCAATCAGCCCCAGCATTTT
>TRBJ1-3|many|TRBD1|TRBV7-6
CASSPGQGATGNTIYF
TGTGCCAGCAGCCCGGGACAGGGGGCGACTGGAAACACCATATATTTT
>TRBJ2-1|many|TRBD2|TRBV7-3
CASSWTSGGEQFF
TGTGCCAGCAGCTGGACTAGCGGGGGAGAGCAGTTCTTC
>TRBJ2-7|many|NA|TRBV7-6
CASSAQLGYEQYF
TGTGCCAGCAGCGCCCAGCTCGGCTACGAGCAGTACTTC
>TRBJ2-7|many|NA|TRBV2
CASSEALRVSEQYF
TGTGCCAGCAGTGAAGCGCTTCGGGTAAGCGAGCAGTACTTC
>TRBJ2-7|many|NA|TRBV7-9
CASSYGQTYEQYF
TGTGCCAGCAGCTACGGACAGACCTACGAGCAGTACTTC
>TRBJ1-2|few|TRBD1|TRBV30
CAWTRTGYGYTF
TGTGCCTGGACGCGGACAGGCTATGGCTACACCTTC
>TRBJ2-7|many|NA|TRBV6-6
CASSYAKRTGKGYEQYF
TGTGCCAGCAGTTACGCCAAACGGACGGGGAAGGGGTACGAGCAGTACTTC